This record covers a single T cell receptor beta chain. Its antigen is as yet unknown. This specimen belongs to a study of cytomegalovirus exposure and HLA in healthy donors. Study-wide findings and caveats: The majority of TCR sequences were rare, yet some public TCRs appeared in many donors.

V lost 2 bases, J lost 7 bases, and 2 bases lay in between. Germline V gene lookup returns CDR1 SEHNR and CDR2 FQNEAQ (reference sequence). The CDR3 covers 10 residues. Produced via immunoSEQ multiplex PCR; TCRdb's table is partial and in-frame only. Here the sample spans approximately 260,000 clones, roughly 86% being singletons. Sequenced material: PBMCs. The chain has TRBV7-9 and TRBJ1-1; D is unresolved. This clonotype was sampled from a woman in her 30s in good health and CMV-seropositive. The CDR3: CASSLLEAFF. In DNA, the CDR3 is TGTGCCAGCAGCTTACTTGAAGCTTTCTTT.